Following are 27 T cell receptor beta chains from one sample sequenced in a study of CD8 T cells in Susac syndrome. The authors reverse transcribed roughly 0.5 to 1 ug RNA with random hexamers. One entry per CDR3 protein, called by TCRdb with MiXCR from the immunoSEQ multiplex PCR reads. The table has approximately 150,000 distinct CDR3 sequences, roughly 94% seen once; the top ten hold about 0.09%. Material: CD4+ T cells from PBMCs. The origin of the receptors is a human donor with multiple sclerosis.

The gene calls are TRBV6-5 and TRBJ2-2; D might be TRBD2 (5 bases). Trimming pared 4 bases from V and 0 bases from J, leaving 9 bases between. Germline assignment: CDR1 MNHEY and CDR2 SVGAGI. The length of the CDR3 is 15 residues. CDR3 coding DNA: TGTGCCAGCAGTTTCCGGACTCCGAACACCGGGGAGCTGTTTTTT. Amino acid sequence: CASSFRTPNTGELFF.

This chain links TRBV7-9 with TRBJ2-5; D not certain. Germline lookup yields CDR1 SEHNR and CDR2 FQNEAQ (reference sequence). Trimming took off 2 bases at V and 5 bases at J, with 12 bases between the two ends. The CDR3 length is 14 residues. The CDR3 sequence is CASSLKGPRETQYF. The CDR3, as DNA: TGTGCCAGCAGCTTAAAAGGACCTCGGGAGACCCAGTACTTC.

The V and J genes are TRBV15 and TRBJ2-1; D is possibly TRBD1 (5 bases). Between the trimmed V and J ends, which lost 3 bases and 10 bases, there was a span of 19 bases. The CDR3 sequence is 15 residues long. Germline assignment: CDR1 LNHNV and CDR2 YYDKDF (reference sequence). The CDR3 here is CATSRRRRGDEEQFF. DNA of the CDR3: TGTGCCACCAGCAGGCGGAGAAGGGGCGATGAGGAGCAGTTCTTC.

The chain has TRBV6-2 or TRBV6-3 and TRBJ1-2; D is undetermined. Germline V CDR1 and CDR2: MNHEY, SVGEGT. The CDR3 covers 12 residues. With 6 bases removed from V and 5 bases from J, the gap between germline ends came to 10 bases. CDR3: CASSSPPYGYTF. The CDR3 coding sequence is TGTGCCAGCAGCTCCCCTCCTTATGGCTACACCTTC.

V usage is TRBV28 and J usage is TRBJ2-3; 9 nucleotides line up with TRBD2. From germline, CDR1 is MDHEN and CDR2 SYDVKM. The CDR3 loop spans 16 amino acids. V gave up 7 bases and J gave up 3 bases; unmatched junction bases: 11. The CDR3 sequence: CASTRGGRAGTDTQYF. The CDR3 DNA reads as TGTGCCAGCACCCGTGGCGGGAGGGCCGGTACAGATACGCAGTATTTT.

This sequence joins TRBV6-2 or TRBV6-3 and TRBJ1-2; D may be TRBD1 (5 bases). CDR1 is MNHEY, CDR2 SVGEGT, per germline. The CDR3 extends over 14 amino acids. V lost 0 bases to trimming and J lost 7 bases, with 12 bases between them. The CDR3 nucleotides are TGTGCCAGCAGTTACTCGGCAGGGCAAACTGGCTACACCTTC. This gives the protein CASSYSAGQTGYTF.

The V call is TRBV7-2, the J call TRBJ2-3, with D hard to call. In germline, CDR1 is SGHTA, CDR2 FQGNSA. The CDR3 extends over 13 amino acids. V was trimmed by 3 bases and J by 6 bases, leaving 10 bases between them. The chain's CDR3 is CASSLASSDTQYF. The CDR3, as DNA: TGTGCCAGCAGCTTGGCCTCATCGGATACGCAGTATTTT.

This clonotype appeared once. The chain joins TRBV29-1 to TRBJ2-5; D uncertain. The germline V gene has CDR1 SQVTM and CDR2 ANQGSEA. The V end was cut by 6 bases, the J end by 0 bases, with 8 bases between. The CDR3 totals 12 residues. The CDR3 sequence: CSVAPNQETQYF. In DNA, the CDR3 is TGCAGCGTGGCCCCCAACCAAGAGACCCAGTACTTC.

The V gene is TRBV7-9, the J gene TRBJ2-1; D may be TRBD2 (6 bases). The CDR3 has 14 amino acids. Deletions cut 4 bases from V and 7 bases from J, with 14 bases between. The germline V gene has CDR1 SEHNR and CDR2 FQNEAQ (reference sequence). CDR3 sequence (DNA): TGTGCCAGCAGCTCTCCGGGACTCAGGAATGAGCAGTTCTTC. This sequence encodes CASSSPGLRNEQFF.

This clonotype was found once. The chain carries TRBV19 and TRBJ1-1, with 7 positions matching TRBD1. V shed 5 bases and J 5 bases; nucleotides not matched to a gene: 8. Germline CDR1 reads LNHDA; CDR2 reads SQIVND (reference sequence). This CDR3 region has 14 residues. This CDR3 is CASSATGRGTEAFF. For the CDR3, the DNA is TGTGCCAGTAGTGCGACAGGGAGAGGAACTGAAGCTTTCTTT.

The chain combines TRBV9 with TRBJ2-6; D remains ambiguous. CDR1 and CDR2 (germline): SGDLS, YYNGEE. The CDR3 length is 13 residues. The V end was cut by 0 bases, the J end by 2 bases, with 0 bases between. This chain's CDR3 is CASSVAGANVLTF. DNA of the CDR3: TGTGCCAGCAGCGTAGCTGGGGCCAACGTCCTGACTTTC. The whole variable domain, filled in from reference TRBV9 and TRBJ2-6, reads DSGVTQTPKHLITATGQRVTLRCSPRSGDLSVYWYQQSLDQGLQFLIQYYNGEERAKGNILERFSAQQFPDLHSELNLSSLELGDSALYFCASSVAGANVLTFGAGSRLTVL.

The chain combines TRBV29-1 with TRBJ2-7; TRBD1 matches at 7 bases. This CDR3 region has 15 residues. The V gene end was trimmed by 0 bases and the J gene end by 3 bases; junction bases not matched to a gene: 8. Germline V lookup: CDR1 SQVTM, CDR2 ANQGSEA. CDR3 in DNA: TGCAGCGTTGAAGATCCCTGGGACAGCAACTACGAGCAGTACTTC. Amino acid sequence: CSVEDPWDSNYEQYF.

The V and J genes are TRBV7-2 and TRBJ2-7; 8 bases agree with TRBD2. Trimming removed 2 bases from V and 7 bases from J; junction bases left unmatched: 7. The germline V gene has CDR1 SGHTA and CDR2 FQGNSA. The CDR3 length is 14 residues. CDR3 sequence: CASSLTGGPEEQYF. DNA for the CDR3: TGTGCCAGCAGCTTAACGGGAGGGCCCGAAGAGCAGTACTTC. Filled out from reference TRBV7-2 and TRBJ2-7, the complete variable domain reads GAGVSQSPSNKVTEKGKDVELRCDPISGHTALYWYRQSLGQGLEFLIYFQGNSAPDKSGLPSDRFSAERTGGSVSTLTIQRTQQEDSAVYLCASSLTGGPEEQYFGPGTRLTVT.

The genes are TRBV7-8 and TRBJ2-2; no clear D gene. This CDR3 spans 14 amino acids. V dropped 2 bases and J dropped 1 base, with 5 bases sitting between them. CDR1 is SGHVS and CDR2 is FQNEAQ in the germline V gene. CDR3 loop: CASSLKQNTGELFF. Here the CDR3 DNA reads TGTGCCAGCAGCTTAAAACAGAACACCGGGGAGCTGTTTTTT.

CDR3 in DNA: TGTGCCAGTAGTCCTCAGGGAGTGGACACCATATATTTT. This encodes CASSPQGVDTIYF. The chain couples TRBV19 to TRBJ1-3, with a possible D match to TRBD1 (5 bases). Germline V gene data show CDR1 as LNHDA and CDR2 as SQIVND (reference sequence). The V gene lost 5 bases and the J gene lost 8 bases, with 13 bases spanning the gap. The CDR3 sequence is 13 residues long.

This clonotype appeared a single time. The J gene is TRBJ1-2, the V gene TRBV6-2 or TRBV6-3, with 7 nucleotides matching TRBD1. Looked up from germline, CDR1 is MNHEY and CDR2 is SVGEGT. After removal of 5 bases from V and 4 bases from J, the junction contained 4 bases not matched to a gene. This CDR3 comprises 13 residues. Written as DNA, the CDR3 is TGTGCCAGCAGTACAGGGGCCATCTATGGCTACACCTTC. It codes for CASSTGAIYGYTF.

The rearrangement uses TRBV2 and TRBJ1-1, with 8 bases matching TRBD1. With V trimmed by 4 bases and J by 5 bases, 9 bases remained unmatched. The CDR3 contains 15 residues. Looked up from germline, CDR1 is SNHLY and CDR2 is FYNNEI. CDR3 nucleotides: TGTGCCAGCAGTGCTCTGTGGCAGGGGGCAACTGAAGCTTTCTTT. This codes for CASSALWQGATEAFF.

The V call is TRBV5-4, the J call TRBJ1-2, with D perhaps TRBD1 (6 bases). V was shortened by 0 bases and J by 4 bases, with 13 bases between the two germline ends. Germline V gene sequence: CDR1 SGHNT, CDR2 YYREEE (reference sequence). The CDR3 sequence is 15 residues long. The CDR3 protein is CASSLDSGVGYGYTF. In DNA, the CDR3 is TGTGCCAGCAGCTTGGATTCAGGGGTCGGCTATGGCTACACCTTC.

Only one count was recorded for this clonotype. This CDR3 is CAWRAAGALNEQFF. The DNA of the CDR3 is TGTGCCTGGAGGGCAGCGGGAGCCTTAAATGAGCAGTTCTTC. This chain joins TRBV30 and TRBJ2-1; 8 nucleotides line up with TRBD2. The germline V gene encodes CDR1 GTSNPN and CDR2 SVGIG (reference sequence). J was trimmed by 7 bases and V by 3 bases; bases with no gene match: 8. The CDR3 sequence is 14 residues long.

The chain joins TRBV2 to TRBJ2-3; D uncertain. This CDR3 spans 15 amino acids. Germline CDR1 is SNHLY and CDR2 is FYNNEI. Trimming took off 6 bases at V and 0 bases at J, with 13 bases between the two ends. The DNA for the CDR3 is TGTGCCAGCAGCGTCGAATCAACTAGCACAGATACGCAGTATTTT. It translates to CASSVESTSTDTQYF.

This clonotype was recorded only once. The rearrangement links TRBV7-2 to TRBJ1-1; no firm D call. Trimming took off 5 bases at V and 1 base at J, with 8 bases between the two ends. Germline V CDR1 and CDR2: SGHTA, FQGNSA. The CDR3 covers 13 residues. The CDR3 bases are TGTGCCAGCAGCACCAGAAGGAACACTGAAGCTTTCTTT. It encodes CASSTRRNTEAFF.

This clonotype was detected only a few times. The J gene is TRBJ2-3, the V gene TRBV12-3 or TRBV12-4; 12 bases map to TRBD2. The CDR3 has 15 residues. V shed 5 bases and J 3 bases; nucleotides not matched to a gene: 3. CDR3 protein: CASSLGTSGTDTQYF. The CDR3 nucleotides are TGTGCCAGCAGTCTCGGGACTAGCGGGACAGATACGCAGTATTTT.

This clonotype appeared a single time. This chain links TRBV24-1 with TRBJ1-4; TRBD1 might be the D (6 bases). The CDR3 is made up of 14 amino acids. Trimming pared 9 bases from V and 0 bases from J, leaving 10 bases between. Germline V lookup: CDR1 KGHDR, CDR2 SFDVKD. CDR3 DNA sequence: TGTGCCACCTCTGACAGGTCAACTAATGAAAAACTGTTTTTT. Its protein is CATSDRSTNEKLFF.

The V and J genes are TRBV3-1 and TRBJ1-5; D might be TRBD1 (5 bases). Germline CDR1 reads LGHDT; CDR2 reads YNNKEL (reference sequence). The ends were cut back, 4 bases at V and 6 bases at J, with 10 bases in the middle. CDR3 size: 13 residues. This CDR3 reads CASSPGLGQPQHF. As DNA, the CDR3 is TGTGCCAGCAGCCCGGGACTGGGTCAGCCCCAGCATTTT.

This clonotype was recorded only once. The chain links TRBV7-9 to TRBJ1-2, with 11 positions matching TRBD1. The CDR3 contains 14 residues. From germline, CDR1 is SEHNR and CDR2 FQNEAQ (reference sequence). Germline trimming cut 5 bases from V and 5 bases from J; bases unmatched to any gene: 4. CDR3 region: CASSPGQGAYGYTF. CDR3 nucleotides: TGTGCCAGCAGCCCAGGACAGGGGGCATATGGCTACACCTTC.

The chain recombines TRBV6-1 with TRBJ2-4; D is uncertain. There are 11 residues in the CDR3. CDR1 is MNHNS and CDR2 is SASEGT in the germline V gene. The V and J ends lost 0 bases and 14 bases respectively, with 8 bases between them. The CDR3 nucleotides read TGTGCCAGCAGTGAAGCGCTCAGTGAGTACTTC. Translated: CASSEALSEYF.

In DNA form, the CDR3 reads TGTGCCAGCAGCTTGGTCGTACAGGGCCCTCAGCCCCAGCATTTT. It is translated as CASSLVVQGPQPQHF. This chain joins TRBV7-2 and TRBJ1-5; maybe TRBD1 (6 bases). V lost 3 bases and J 6 bases, leaving 15 bases between the germline ends. The CDR3 runs 15 residues. Germline lookup yields CDR1 SGHTA and CDR2 FQGNSA. Using reference TRBV7-2 and TRBJ1-5 for the parts outside the CDR3, the full variable domain is GAGVSQSPSNKVTEKGKDVELRCDPISGHTALYWYRQSLGQGLEFLIYFQGNSAPDKSGLPSDRFSAERTGGSVSTLTIQRTQQEDSAVYLCASSLVVQGPQPQHFGDGTRLSIL.